This T cell receptor (beta chain) was sequenced for a study of human T cells and chemical hapten exposure. The wider study: Subjects had 2% DPC placed on approximately 2 cm by approximately 2 cm of upper inner arm skin for sensitization.

The library gave individual cDNA molecules unique molecular identifiers. A single record per CDR3 protein comes from TCRdb applying MiXCR to the RACE reads. This sample has almost 40,000 distinct CDR3 sequences, with about 7.6% found just once. This clonotype was seen repeatedly, ten times or more. Time point reported: pre-sensitization, week 0. Treatment of the sample: therapeutic diphenylcyclopropenone sensitization with weekly scalp DPC. Each patch test followed a blood draw. The clonotype comes from a woman aged 50 to 60 with alopecia areata. Some clones in this sample may be carry-over from other donors' samples. The starting material was whole blood, obtained in connection with sensitization to the hapten diphenylcyclopropenone (DPC).

Here the CDR3 DNA reads TGTGCCAGCAGCTCAGCGGGAGGGCCCTACGAGCAGTACTTC. This translates into CASSSAGGPYEQYF. The chain is built from TRBV11-2 and TRBJ2-7, with TRBD2 identical over 10 bases. The germline V gene encodes CDR1 SGHAT and CDR2 FQNNGV. After removal of 4 bases from V and 2 bases from J, the junction contained 2 bases not matched to a gene. The CDR3 extends over 14 amino acids.